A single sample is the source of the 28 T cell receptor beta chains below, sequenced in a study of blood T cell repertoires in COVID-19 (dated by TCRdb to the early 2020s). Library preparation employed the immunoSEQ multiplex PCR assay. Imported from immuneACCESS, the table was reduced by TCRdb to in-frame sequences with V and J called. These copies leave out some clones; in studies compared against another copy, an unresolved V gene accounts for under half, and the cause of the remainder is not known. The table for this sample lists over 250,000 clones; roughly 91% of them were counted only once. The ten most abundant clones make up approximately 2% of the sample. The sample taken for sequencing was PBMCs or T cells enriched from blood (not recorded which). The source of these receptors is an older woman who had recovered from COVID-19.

CDR3 nucleotide sequence: TGCGCCAGCAGAGGTCGGGGATCGACTGAAGCTTTCTTT. Encoded protein: CASRGRGSTEAFF. This chain uses TRBV10-2 with TRBJ1-1; no clear D. The V end was cut by 6 bases, the J end by 5 bases, with 13 bases between. This CDR3 has 13 residues. Germline CDR1 reads WSHSY; CDR2 reads SAAADI.

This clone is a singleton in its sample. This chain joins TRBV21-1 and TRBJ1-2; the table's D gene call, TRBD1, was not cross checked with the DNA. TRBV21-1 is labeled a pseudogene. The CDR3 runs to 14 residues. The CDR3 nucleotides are TGTGCCAGCGGCCCGGGACAGGGCCTTAGTGGCTACACCTTC. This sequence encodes CASGPGQGLSGYTF.

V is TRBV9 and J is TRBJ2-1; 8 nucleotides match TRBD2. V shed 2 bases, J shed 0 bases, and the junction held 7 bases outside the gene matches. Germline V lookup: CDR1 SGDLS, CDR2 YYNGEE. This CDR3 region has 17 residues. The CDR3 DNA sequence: TGTGCCAGCAGCGTGGGACTAGGATTTGGCTCCTACAATGAGCAGTTCTTC. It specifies CASSVGLGFGSYNEQFF.

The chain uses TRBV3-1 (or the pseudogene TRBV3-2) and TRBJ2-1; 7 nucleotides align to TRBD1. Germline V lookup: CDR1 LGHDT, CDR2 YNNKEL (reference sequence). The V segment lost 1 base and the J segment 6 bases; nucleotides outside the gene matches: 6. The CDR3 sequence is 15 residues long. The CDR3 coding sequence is TGTGCCAGCAGCCAAGGACGGACAGGTGCCAATGAGCAGTTCTTC. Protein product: CASSQGRTGANEQFF.

This CDR3 reads CASSQAGTDHEKLFF. The CDR3 DNA is TGTGCCAGCAGCCAAGCGGGGACAGATCATGAAAAACTGTTTTTT. The chain has TRBV3-1 (or the pseudogene TRBV3-2) and TRBJ1-4; 7 nucleotides line up with TRBD1. The CDR3 totals 15 residues. The V gene end was trimmed by 1 base and the J gene end by 6 bases; junction bases not matched to a gene: 5. CDR1 and CDR2 (germline): LGHDT, YNNKEL (reference sequence).

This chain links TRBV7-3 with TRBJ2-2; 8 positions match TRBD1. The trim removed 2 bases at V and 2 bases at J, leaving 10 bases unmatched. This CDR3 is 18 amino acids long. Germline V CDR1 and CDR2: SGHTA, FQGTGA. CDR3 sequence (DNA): TGTGCCAGCAGCTTAGCAGGGGGCGCTTCCTCAAACACCGGGGAGCTGTTTTTT. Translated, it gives CASSLAGGASSNTGELFF.

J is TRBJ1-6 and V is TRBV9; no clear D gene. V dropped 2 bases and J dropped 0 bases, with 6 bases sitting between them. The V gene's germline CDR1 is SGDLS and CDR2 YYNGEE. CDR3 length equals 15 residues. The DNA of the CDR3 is TGTGCCAGCAGCGTTCGGGACTCCTATAATTCACCCCTCCACTTT. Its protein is CASSVRDSYNSPLHF.

Here the CDR3 DNA reads TGCGCCAGCAGCCAAGGTTTCGGGGTATCTGGCACAGATACGCAGTATTTT. Protein sequence: CASSQGFGVSGTDTQYF. The V gene is TRBV4-1, the J gene TRBJ2-3, with TRBD2 as a possible D gene (5 bases). The length of the CDR3 is 17 residues. V was pared by 1 base and J by 1 base, with 15 bases between. CDR1 and CDR2 from the germline V gene are MGHRA and YSYEKL.

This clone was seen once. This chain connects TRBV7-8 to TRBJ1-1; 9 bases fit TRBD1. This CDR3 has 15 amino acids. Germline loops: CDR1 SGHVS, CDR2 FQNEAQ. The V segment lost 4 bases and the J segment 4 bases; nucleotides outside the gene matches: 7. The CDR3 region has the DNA TGTGCCAGCAGCTCAACAGGGGGCGCGGCCACTGAAGCTTTCTTT. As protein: CASSSTGGAATEAFF.

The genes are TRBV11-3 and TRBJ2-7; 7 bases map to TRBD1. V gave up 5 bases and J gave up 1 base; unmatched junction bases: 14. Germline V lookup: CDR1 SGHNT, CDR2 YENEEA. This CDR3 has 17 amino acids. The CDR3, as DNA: TGTGCCAGCAGCCCCAGCAGGTCGGGGACAGAATCCTACGAGCAGTACTTC. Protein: CASSPSRSGTESYEQYF.

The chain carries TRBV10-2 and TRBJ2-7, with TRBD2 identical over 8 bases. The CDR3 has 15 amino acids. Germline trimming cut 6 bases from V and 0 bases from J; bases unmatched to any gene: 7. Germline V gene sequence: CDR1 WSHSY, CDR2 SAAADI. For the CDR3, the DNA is TGCGCCAGCAGCCGGGGGCGGGGGGCCTCCTACGAGCAGTACTTC. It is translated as CASSRGRGASYEQYF.

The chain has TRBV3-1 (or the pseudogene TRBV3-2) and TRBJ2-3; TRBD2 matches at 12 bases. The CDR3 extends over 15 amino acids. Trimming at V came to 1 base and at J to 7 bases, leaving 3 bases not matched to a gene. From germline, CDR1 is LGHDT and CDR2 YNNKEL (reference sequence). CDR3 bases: TGTGCCAGCAGCCAAGGACTAGCGGGAGAGTATACGCAGTATTTT. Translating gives CASSQGLAGEYTQYF.

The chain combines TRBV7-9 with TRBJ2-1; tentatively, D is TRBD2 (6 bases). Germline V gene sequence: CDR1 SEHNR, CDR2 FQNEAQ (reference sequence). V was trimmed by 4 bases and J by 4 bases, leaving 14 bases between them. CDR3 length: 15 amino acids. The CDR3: CASSSQGLTYNEQFF. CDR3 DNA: TGTGCCAGCAGCTCCCAGGGACTTACTTACAATGAGCAGTTCTTC. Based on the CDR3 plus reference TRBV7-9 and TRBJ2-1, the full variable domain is DTGVSQNPRHKITKRGQNVTFRCDPISEHNRLYWYRQTLGQGPEFLTYFQNEAQLEKSRLLSDRFSAERPKGSFSTLEIQRTEQGDSAMYLCASSSQGLTYNEQFFGPGTRLTVL.

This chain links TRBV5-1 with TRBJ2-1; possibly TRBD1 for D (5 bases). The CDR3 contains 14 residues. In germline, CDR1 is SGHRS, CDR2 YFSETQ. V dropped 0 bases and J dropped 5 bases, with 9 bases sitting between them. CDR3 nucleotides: TGCGCCAGCAGCTTGGCTCCACAGGACAATGAGCAGTTCTTC. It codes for CASSLAPQDNEQFF.

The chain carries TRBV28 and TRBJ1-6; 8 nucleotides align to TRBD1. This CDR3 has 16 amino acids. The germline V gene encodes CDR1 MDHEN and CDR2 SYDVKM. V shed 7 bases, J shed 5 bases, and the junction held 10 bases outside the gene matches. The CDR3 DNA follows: TGTGCCAGCACCCCCCAACAGGGGGGGCATAATTCACCCCTCCACTTT. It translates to CASTPQQGGHNSPLHF. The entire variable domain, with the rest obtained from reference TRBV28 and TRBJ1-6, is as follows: DVKVTQSSRYLVKRTGEKVFLECVQDMDHENMFWYRQDPGLGLRLIYFSYDVKMKEKGDIPEGYSVSREKKERFSLILESASTNQTSMYLCASTPQQGGHNSPLHFGNGTRLTVT.

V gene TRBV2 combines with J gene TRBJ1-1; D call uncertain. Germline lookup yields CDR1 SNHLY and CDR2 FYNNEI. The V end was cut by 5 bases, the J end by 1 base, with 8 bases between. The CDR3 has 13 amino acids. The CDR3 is CASSLEKNTEAFF. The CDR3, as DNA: TGTGCCAGCAGTCTTGAGAAGAACACTGAAGCTTTCTTT.

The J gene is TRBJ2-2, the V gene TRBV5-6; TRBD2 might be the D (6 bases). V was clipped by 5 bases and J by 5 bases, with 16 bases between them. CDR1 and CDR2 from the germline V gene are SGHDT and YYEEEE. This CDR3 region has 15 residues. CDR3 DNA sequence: TGTGCCAGCAGGATGGGCGGGATGTCGACCGGGGAGCTGTTTTTT. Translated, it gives CASRMGGMSTGELFF.

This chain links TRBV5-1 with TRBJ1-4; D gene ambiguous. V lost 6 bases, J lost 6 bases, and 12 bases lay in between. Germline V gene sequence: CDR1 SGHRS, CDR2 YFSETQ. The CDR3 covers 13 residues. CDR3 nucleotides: TGCGCCAGCAAGGACTTGATGGATGAAAAACTGTTTTTT. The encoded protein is CASKDLMDEKLFF.

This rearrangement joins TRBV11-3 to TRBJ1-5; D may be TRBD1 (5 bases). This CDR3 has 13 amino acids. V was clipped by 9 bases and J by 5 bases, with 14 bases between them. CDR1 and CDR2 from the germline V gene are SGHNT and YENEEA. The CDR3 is CARTGGWDQPQHF. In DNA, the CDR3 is TGTGCCAGGACGGGGGGGTGGGATCAGCCCCAGCATTTT. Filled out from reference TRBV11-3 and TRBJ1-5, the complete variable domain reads EAGVVQSPRYKIIEKKQPVAFWCNPISGHNTLYWYLQNLGQGPELLIRYENEEAVDDSQLPKDRFSAERLKGVDSTLKIQPAELGDSAVYLCARTGGWDQPQHFGDGTRLSIL.

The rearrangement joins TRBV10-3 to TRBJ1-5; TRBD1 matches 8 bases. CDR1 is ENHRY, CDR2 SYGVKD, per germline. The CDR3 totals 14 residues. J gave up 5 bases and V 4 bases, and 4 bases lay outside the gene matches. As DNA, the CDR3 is TGTGCCATCAGTGGCGCAGGGGGCTATCAGCCCCAGCATTTT. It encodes CAISGAGGYQPQHF.

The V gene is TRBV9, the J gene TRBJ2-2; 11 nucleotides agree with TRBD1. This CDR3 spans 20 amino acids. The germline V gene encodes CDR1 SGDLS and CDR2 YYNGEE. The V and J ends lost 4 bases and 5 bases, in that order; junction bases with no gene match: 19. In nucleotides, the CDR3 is TGTGCCAGCAGCAAATCACTAAGGGACCGGACAGGGGGCAGGACCGGGGAGCTGTTTTTT. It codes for CASSKSLRDRTGGRTGELFF.

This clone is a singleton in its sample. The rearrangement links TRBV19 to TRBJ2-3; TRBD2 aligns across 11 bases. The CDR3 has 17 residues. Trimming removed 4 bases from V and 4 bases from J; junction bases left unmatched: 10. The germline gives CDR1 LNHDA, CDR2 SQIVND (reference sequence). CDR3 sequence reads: CASSTPLLAGVSDTQYF. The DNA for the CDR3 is TGTGCCAGTAGTACCCCTCTACTAGCGGGAGTATCAGATACGCAGTATTTT. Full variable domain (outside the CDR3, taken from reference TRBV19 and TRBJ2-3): DGGITQSPKYLFRKEGQNVTLSCEQNLNHDAMYWYRQDPGQGLRLIYYSQIVNDFQKGDIAEGYSVSREKKESFPLTVTSAQKNPTAFYLCASSTPLLAGVSDTQYFGPGTRLTVL.

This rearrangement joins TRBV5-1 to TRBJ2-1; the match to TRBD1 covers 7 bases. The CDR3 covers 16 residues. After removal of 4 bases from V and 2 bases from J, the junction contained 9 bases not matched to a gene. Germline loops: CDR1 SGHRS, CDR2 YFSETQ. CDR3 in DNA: TGCGCCAGCAGCCACGGGACAGCCCGGGCCTACAATGAGCAGTTCTTC. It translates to CASSHGTARAYNEQFF.

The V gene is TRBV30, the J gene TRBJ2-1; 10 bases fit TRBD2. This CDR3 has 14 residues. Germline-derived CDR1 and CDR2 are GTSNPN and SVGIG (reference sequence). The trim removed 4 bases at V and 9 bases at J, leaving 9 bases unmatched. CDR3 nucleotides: TGTGCCTGGAATTCGGCTAGCGGGAGCGGTGAGCAGTTCTTC. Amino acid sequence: CAWNSASGSGEQFF.

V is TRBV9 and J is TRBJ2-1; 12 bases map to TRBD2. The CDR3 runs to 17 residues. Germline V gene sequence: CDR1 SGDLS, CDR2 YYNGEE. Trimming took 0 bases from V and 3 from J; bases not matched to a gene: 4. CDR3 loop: CASSVVGLAGSYNEQFF. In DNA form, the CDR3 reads TGTGCCAGCAGCGTAGTGGGACTAGCGGGCAGCTACAATGAGCAGTTCTTC.

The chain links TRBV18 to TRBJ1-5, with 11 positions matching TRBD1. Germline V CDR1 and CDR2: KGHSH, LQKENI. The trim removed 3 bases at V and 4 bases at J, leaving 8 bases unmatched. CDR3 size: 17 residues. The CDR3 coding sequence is TGTGCCAGCTCACCGAACCCGGGACAGGGGGGTAATCAGCCCCAGCATTTT. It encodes CASSPNPGQGGNQPQHF.

This CDR3 is CASSIGLGSDTQYF. The DNA of the CDR3 is TGTGCCAGCAGTATAGGACTAGGGTCTGATACGCAGTATTTT. V usage is TRBV6-4 and J usage is TRBJ2-3; TRBD2 matches at 7 bases. V gave up 5 bases and J gave up 6 bases; unmatched junction bases: 8. The length of the CDR3 is 14 residues. Germline loops: CDR1 MRHNA, CDR2 SNTAGT.

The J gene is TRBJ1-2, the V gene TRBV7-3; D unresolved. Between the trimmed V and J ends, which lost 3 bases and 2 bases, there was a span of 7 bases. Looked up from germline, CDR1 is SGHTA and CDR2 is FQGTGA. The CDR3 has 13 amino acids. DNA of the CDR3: TGTGCCAGCAGCTTTGGGGAGAACTATGGCTACACCTTC. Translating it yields CASSFGENYGYTF. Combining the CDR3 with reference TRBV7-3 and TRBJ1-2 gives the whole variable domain GAGVSQTPSNKVTEKGKYVELRCDPISGHTALYWYRQSLGQGPEFLIYFQGTGAADDSGLPNDRFFAVRPEGSVSTLKIQRTERGDSAVYLCASSFGENYGYTFGSGTRLTVV.